Below, one T cell receptor (beta chain) is given with its context. The antigen remains undetermined. These data are taken from a study of blood T cells in healthy people across ages. The study, taken as a whole, reports: Underestimates were what the diversity estimates from one million T cells were considered to be. In these data, TCR beta diversity tracked strongly with naive T cell percentage.

Trimming removed 7 bases at V and 4 bases at J, with 11 bases between. CDR3 length: 12 residues. CDR1 is SGHTA and CDR2 is FQGNSA in the germline V gene. Using a J-beta primer mix together with a sample-barcoded 5' primer, a second PCR was run for 7 to 11 cycles. The authors tagged each cDNA molecule using a template-switch adaptor with 12 random nucleotides. TCRdb re-called the 5' RACE reads with MiXCR, one entry per CDR3 protein. This table holds roughly 790,000 distinct CDR3 sequences, approximately 43% found once. The receptor was derived from a woman in her sixties or seventies in good health. V usage is TRBV7-2 and J usage is TRBJ2-7; the D gene is possibly TRBD2 (5 bases). Source material: blood. The CDR3 coding sequence is TGTGCCAGCAACCTCGAGGGATACGAGCAGTACTTC. Protein: CASNLEGYEQYF. The full variable domain, completed using reference TRBV7-2 and TRBJ2-7, is GAGVSQSPSNKVTEKGKDVELRCDPISGHTALYWYRQSLGQGLEFLIYFQGNSAPDKSGLPSDRFSAERTGGSVSTLTIQRTQQEDSAVYLCASNLEGYEQYFGPGTRLTVT.